Below, 19 T cell receptor beta chains from the same sample are listed, as sequenced in a study of regulatory T cells in long-lasting Graves disease (dated by TCRdb to the early 2020s). In the paper's terms, the time point label means: persistent/refractory GD, antithyroid drugs over 5 years with positive TRAb. RNA was extracted from PBMCs in TRIzol for both TCR sequencing and RNA sequencing. The library was obtained by multiplex PCR. TCRdb records Illumina HiSeq 4000 as the sequencer. To build TCR beta libraries, CDR3 regions were amplified by Arm-PCR using iRepertoire HTBI primers. The public reads were reprocessed in TCRdb via fastp at Q25 and MiXCR, keeping in-frame beta chains. Rows with one shared CDR3 protein collapse into an entry with the most common genes and DNA. The sample table shows a few hundred thousand distinct CDR3 sequences, and under 25% are seen once. The ten top clones hold about an eighth of the sample.

Material: peripheral blood mononuclear cells (PBMCs), obtained when the disease was refractory, from a patient treated with antithyroid drugs. These receptors all come from a female donor with Graves disease.

The CDR3 protein is CASSLSGGTRETQYF. The CDR3 DNA is TGTGCCAGCAGCTTATCGGGGGGGACACGAGAGACCCAGTACTTC. The chain links TRBV7-3 to TRBJ2-5; 8 bases fit TRBD2. The ends lost 2 bases at V and 4 bases at J; junction bases unmatched: 6. Germline-derived CDR1 and CDR2 are SGHTA and FQGTGA. The CDR3 consists of 15 residues.

This clonotype appeared many times. This chain joins TRBV28 and TRBJ1-5; 7 positions match TRBD1. The V gene's germline CDR1 is MDHEN and CDR2 SYDVKM. J gave up 7 bases and V 6 bases, and 6 bases lay outside the gene matches. This CDR3 spans 13 amino acids. The CDR3 DNA follows: TGTGCCAGCAGGCGACAGGGAGCCCAGCCCCAGCATTTT. Translated, it gives CASRRQGAQPQHF.

The chain carries TRBV7-9 and TRBJ2-5; D not resolved. The CDR3 is made up of 14 amino acids. Germline V lookup: CDR1 SEHNR, CDR2 FQNEAQ (reference sequence). The V and J ends lost 5 bases and 0 bases respectively, with 10 bases between them. CDR3 in amino acids: CASSRRSDQETQYF. CDR3 coding DNA: TGTGCCAGCAGCCGACGATCCGACCAAGAGACCCAGTACTTC.

The chain employs TRBV6-1 and TRBJ2-6; D is ambiguous. Trimming cost V 6 bases and J 4 bases, with 16 bases left between them. Germline CDR1 and CDR2: MNHNS and SASEGT. The CDR3 is made up of 16 amino acids. The CDR3 protein is CASRNHWGTGANVLTF. As DNA, the CDR3 is TGTGCCAGCAGGAATCACTGGGGAACCGGGGCCAACGTCCTGACTTTC.

This clonotype was seen repeatedly, ten times or more. The chain recombines TRBV5-1 with TRBJ1-2, with D possibly being TRBD1 (6 bases). CDR1 is SGHRS, CDR2 YFSETQ, per germline. CDR3 size: 14 residues. The V gene lost 7 bases and the J gene lost 1 base, with 14 bases spanning the gap. DNA for the CDR3: TGCGCCAGCTATCCGGGGGACAATAACTATGGCTACACCTTC. It specifies CASYPGDNNYGYTF.

In this sample, this clonotype turned up once. This rearrangement joins TRBV19 to TRBJ1-1; TRBD1 might be the D (5 bases). The length of the CDR3 is 13 residues. Germline lookup yields CDR1 LNHDA and CDR2 SQIVND (reference sequence). V was trimmed by 5 bases and J by 10 bases, leaving 17 bases between them. CDR3 in amino acids: CASSSGQGAVAFF. Written as DNA, the CDR3 is TGTGCCAGTAGTTCCGGACAAGGGGCGGTAGCTTTCTTT.

This clonotype showed up many times. The chain employs TRBV28 and TRBJ1-4, with D unclear. Trimming stripped 3 bases from V and 12 bases from J, with 14 bases between. Germline V gene data show CDR1 as MDHEN and CDR2 as SYDVKM. This CDR3 contains 13 residues. The CDR3 region has the DNA TGTGCCAGCAGTTTTGGCTTCGACCTCGAACTGTTTTTT. Translated: CASSFGFDLELFF.

This clonotype occurred many times. The rearrangement joins TRBV28 to TRBJ1-1, with D maybe TRBD1 (6 bases). This CDR3 is built from 16 residues. Germline assignment: CDR1 MDHEN and CDR2 SYDVKM. Trimming stripped 5 bases from V and 4 bases from J, with 20 bases between. The CDR3 coding sequence is TGTGCCAGCAGTCCCACAGGGATCCGGGGGGGCACTGAAGCTTTCTTT. This translates into CASSPTGIRGGTEAFF.

This clonotype was counted many times. The V and J genes are TRBV12-3 or TRBV12-4 and TRBJ1-1, with D perhaps TRBD1 (6 bases). The V end was cut by 3 bases, the J end by 5 bases, with 10 bases between. The CDR3 extends over 13 amino acids. Written as DNA, the CDR3 is TGTGCCAGCAGTTTGATAAGGGGGACTGAAGCTTTCTTT. It specifies CASSLIRGTEAFF.

To note about this clonotype: Compared with germline, one end of the junction differs, possibly owing to a read error. The DNA of the CDR3 is TGCGCCAGGAGTGCCGTGACTACCAACACCGGGGAGCTGTTTTTT. The encoded protein is CARSAVTTNTGELFF. V is TRBV10-1 and J is TRBJ2-2; D possibly corresponds to TRBD2 (5 bases). This CDR3 comprises 15 residues. Germline assignment: CDR1 WNHNN and CDR2 SYGVQD (reference sequence).

This clonotype appeared many times. The gene calls are TRBV7-9 and TRBJ2-7, with D unclear. V lost 1 base and J lost 9, with 19 bases in between. The CDR3 runs 15 residues. Per the germline V gene, CDR1 is SEHNR and CDR2 is FQNEAQ (reference sequence). The CDR3 DNA sequence: TGTGCCAGCAGCTTAGATGGGCAACTCTTCCTTGCGCAGTACTTC. It encodes CASSLDGQLFLAQYF.

This clonotype has at least ten counts. This chain uses TRBV5-1 with TRBJ2-7; D ambiguous. CDR1 SGHRS and CDR2 YFSETQ come from the germline V gene. The CDR3 runs 12 residues. V was cut by 4 bases and J by 6 bases, with 11 bases left in between. The CDR3: CASSLDTAEQYF. The CDR3, as DNA: TGCGCCAGCAGCCTCGACACCGCCGAGCAGTACTTC.

In its sample, this clonotype was seen many times. V usage is TRBV10-3 and J usage is TRBJ1-2; weak D call: TRBD1 (6 bases). The CDR3 is 14 residues long. From germline, CDR1 is ENHRY and CDR2 SYGVKD. Trimming took 4 bases from V and 4 from J, leaving 13 bases between them. The CDR3 loop is CAISVDSSGYGYTF. In DNA form, the CDR3 reads TGTGCCATCAGTGTGGACAGTAGCGGCTATGGCTACACCTTC.

This chain connects TRBV11-2 to TRBJ2-2; D remains unclear. In germline, CDR1 is SGHAT, CDR2 FQNNGV. V lost 4 bases and J lost 6, with 15 bases in between. CDR3 length: 15 amino acids. The CDR3 DNA reads TGTGCCAGCAGCTCATTTCGATTAGGCTCCGGGGAGCTGTTTTTT. Translated: CASSSFRLGSGELFF.

The chain links TRBV20-1 to TRBJ1-6; D perhaps matches TRBD1 (5 bases). CDR3 length: 15 amino acids. Trimming pared 5 bases from V and 9 bases from J, leaving 20 bases between. Germline V gene data show CDR1 as DFQATT and CDR2 as SNEGSKA (reference sequence). The CDR3 region has the DNA TGCAGTGCTGAACCCGCGCGGGGGGGAAGTTCACCCCTCCACTTT. Translated, it gives CSAEPARGGSSPLHF.

This clonotype was picked up a small number of times. This sequence joins TRBV29-1 and TRBJ1-2, with D unresolved. Germline V CDR1 and CDR2: SQVTM, ANQGSEA. The CDR3 has 14 amino acids. V was pared by 1 base and J by 4 bases, with 13 bases between. The CDR3 bases are TGCAGCGTTGAAGGGTCGTCCACTGGCTATGGCTACACCTTC. Protein product: CSVEGSSTGYGYTF. The full variable domain, rest sourced from reference TRBV29-1 and TRBJ1-2, is SAVISQKPSRDICQRGTSLTIQCQVDSQVTMMFWYRQQPGQSLTLIATANQGSEATYESGFVIDKFPISRPNLTFSTLTVSNMSPEDSSIYLCSVEGSSTGYGYTFGSGTRLTVV.

This clonotype was detected a few times. The gene calls are TRBV7-9 and TRBJ2-4, with 9 positions matching TRBD1. Trimming took 5 bases from V and 0 from J; bases not matched to a gene: 8. Germline assignment: CDR1 SEHNR and CDR2 FQNEAQ (reference sequence). This CDR3 has 17 residues. The CDR3 region is CASSPRRTGAAKNIQYF. DNA of the CDR3: TGTGCCAGCAGCCCCCGACGGACAGGGGCAGCCAAAAACATTCAGTACTTC.

This rearrangement joins TRBV7-2 to TRBJ2-7, with 10 bases lining up with TRBD1. The junction had 9 bases not matched to a gene; V was cut back by 5 bases and J by 5 bases. The CDR3 is 15 residues long. Germline CDR1 and CDR2: SGHTA and FQGNSA. The CDR3 here is CASSTWTGGGDEQYF. CDR3 nucleotide sequence: TGTGCCAGCAGCACATGGACAGGGGGAGGGGACGAGCAGTACTTC.

This clonotype was seen at least ten times. V is TRBV28 and J is TRBJ2-7; 12 positions agree with TRBD2. Trimming cost V 2 bases and J 6 bases; bases outside gene matches: 2. Germline CDR1 MDHEN, CDR2 SYDVKM. There are 14 residues in the CDR3. CDR3 residues: CASSLKLAGGEQYF. CDR3 bases: TGTGCCAGCAGTTTAAAACTAGCGGGAGGCGAGCAGTACTTC.